This T cell receptor (beta chain) was retrieved from a study of blood T cell repertoires in COVID-19. Study-wide background: PBMCs, B-cell-depleted T cells, or T cells provided the cDNA or gDNA that made up the material.

The repertoire was sequenced with immunoSEQ multiplex PCR; TCRdb's copy has only in-frame clones and lacks some. The data contain about 240,000 clones, approximately 80% of them seen just once; the ten biggest clones take up 6.5% to 9.5%. During active infection, Seattle patients enrolled and were then monitored through disease. The sample comprised peripheral blood. The TCR was taken from a woman older than 75 with COVID-19, enrolled during active disease.

The DNA for the CDR3 is TGTGCCAGCAGCCCCAGGGGGCCTTCAGTTGGGGCCAACGTCCTGACTTTC. Amino acid sequence: CASSPRGPSVGANVLTF. J is TRBJ2-6 and V is TRBV3-1 (or the pseudogene TRBV3-2); TRBD1 agrees at 8 bases. CDR1 LGHDT and CDR2 YNNKEL come from the germline V gene (reference sequence). The CDR3 is 17 amino acids. Trimming cost V 4 bases and J 3 bases; bases outside gene matches: 8.